One sample yielded the 8 T cell receptor beta chains listed below, sequenced in a study of blood T cell repertoires in COVID-19. Repertoires were generated with immunoSEQ multiplex PCR, while TCRdb's copy carries only in-frame clones and drops some. Of around 100,000 clones in the sample, 65% to 85% are singletons; the top ten hold about 1.6%. The sample comprised peripheral blood. The receptors here all came from a man aged 45-65 years with acute or convalescent COVID-19.

This chain joins TRBV11-1 and TRBJ2-1; D is possibly TRBD1 (5 bases). Trimming shortened V by 4 bases and J by 7 bases, and 14 bases separated the two germline ends. CDR3 size: 14 residues. Germline V CDR1 and CDR2: SGHAT, FQDESV (reference sequence). CDR3 nucleotide sequence: TGTGCCAGCAGCTGGCAGGGTTTTGTAAATGAGCAGTTCTTC. Its translation is CASSWQGFVNEQFF.

The chain combines TRBV5-5 with TRBJ1-1; D is unclear. V dropped 0 bases and J dropped 11 bases, with 11 bases sitting between them. In germline, CDR1 is SGHKS, CDR2 YYEKEE (reference sequence). The CDR3 sequence is 12 residues long. The DNA of the CDR3 is TGTGCCAGCAGCTTGGCGTACACAGAGGCTTTCTTT. Translating it yields CASSLAYTEAFF.

This clone occurred a few times. The genes are TRBV4-2 and TRBJ1-2, with 8 positions matching TRBD1. The CDR3 runs to 15 residues. Germline values: CDR1 LGHNA, CDR2 YNFKEQ. The junction had 7 bases not matched to a gene; V was cut back by 2 bases and J by 5 bases. This CDR3 reads CASSQPPGQEYGYTF. The CDR3 DNA follows: TGTGCCAGCAGCCAACCACCGGGACAGGAATATGGCTACACCTTC.

The V gene is TRBV3-1 (or the pseudogene TRBV3-2), the J gene TRBJ1-1, with 7 nucleotides matching TRBD1. From germline, CDR1 is LGHDT and CDR2 YNNKEL (reference sequence). J was trimmed by 5 bases and V by 4 bases; bases with no gene match: 4. The CDR3 runs 13 residues. The chain's CDR3 is CASSLQGGTEAFF. The CDR3 DNA sequence: TGTGCCAGCAGCCTTCAGGGGGGAACTGAAGCTTTCTTT.

The chain has TRBV5-4 and TRBJ1-2; no reliable D call. The germline V and J ends were trimmed by 0 bases and 2 bases, with 8 bases remaining between them. CDR3 length: 14 residues. The germline CDR1 and CDR2 sequences are SGHNT and YYREEE (reference sequence). DNA for the CDR3: TGTGCCAGCAGCTTGGGGGCATTCAACTATGGCTACACCTTC. It is translated as CASSLGAFNYGYTF.

This rearrangement joins TRBV9 to TRBJ1-6; TRBD1 is a possible D gene (6 bases). Trimming shortened V by 3 bases and J by 8 bases, and 24 bases separated the two germline ends. The germline V gene has CDR1 SGDLS and CDR2 YYNGEE. The CDR3 consists of 18 residues. The CDR3 region is CASSESLNLQGRYSPLHF. CDR3 DNA: TGTGCCAGCAGCGAGTCCCTAAACCTCCAGGGGCGATATTCACCCCTCCACTTT.

The chain is built from TRBV28 and TRBJ1-4, with 7 bases aligning to TRBD1. V was pared by 8 bases and J by 8 bases, with 5 bases of the junction left unmatched. From germline, CDR1 is MDHEN and CDR2 SYDVKM. The CDR3 loop spans 12 amino acids. The CDR3 spells CASEGAWEKLFF. CDR3 nucleotide sequence: TGTGCCAGCGAGGGGGCCTGGGAAAAACTGTTTTTT.

The V and J genes are TRBV29-1 and TRBJ1-1; D is possibly TRBD1 (5 bases). Deletions cut 6 bases from V and 7 bases from J, with 18 bases between. This CDR3 contains 13 residues. The germline V gene has CDR1 SQVTM and CDR2 ANQGSEA. The CDR3 DNA sequence: TGCAGCGTACGAGGCAGGGCGCCGTTTGAAGCTTTCTTT. It specifies CSVRGRAPFEAFF. Together with reference TRBV29-1 and TRBJ1-1, the CDR3 gives the full variable domain: SAVISQKPSRDICQRGTSLTIQCQVDSQVTMMFWYRQQPGQSLTLIATANQGSEATYESGFVIDKFPISRPNLTFSTLTVSNMSPEDSSIYLCSVRGRAPFEAFFGQGTRLTVV.